A selection of T cell receptor beta chains follows, all from one sample in a study of T cell repertoires in cytomegalovirus infection. These receptors' antigens are unknown. TCRdb fed the reads into MiXCR, producing one record per CDR3 protein. This table holds roughly 80,000 distinct CDR3 sequences, 20% to 30% found once. Here the sequenced sample was CD8+ T cells from cultured PBMCs, taken from culture after CMV antigen stimulation. The receptors here all came from a human donor in good health (CMV status not recorded). Some clones in this sample may be carry-over from other donors' samples. Both conserved end residues are part of each CDR3. Fields, in order: J gene, clone size, D gene, V gene, CDR3 protein, CDR3 DNA. A D gene is named only where the DNA matches it firmly. Clone size is shown for a subset of rows, as once, few, many or a class of expanded clone.

>TRBJ1-5|.|.|TRBV27
CASKFRGPNQPQHF
TGTGCCAGCAAGTTTCGGGGACCCAATCAGCCCCAGCATTTT
>TRBJ2-1|.|TRBD2|TRBV28
CASSFLAGHNEQFF
TGTGCCAGCAGTTTTCTAGCGGGACACAATGAGCAGTTCTTC
>TRBJ1-5|.|.|TRBV27
CASSIGGPNQPQHF
TGTGCCAGCAGTATCGGGGGCCCTAATCAGCCCCAGCATTTT
>TRBJ2-7|many|TRBD1|TRBV7-6
CASSVDRGSYEQYF
TGTGCCAGCAGCGTCGACAGGGGGTCCTACGAGCAGTACTTC
>TRBJ2-7|few|.|TRBV2
CASSVPEGEISYEQYF
TGTGCCAGCAGTGTTCCAGAGGGGGAAATCTCCTACGAGCAGTACTTC
>TRBJ1-4|many|TRBD1|TRBV7-6
CASSTTTGGNEKLFF
TGTGCCAGCAGCACCACGACAGGGGGGAATGAAAAACTGTTTTTT
>TRBJ2-7|few|.|TRBV6-6
CASSYRGGGEQYF
TGTGCCAGCAGTTACCGAGGAGGGGGAGAGCAGTACTTC
>TRBJ2-7|.|TRBD2|TRBV9
CASSAGLAGGQNSYEQYF
TGTGCCAGCAGCGCGGGACTAGCGGGAGGCCAGAACTCCTACGAGCAGTACTTC
>TRBJ2-7|many|.|TRBV7-3
CASSLLGGTGYEQYF
TGTGCCAGCAGCTTACTCGGGGGAACGGGCTACGAGCAGTACTTC
>TRBJ2-3|.|.|TRBV30
CAWNRQSSTDTQYF
TGTGCCTGGAACCGACAGTCTAGCACAGATACGCAGTATTTT
>TRBJ1-1|few|.|TRBV19
CASSIDQNTEAFF
TGTGCCAGTAGTATCGACCAGAACACTGAAGCTTTCTTT
>TRBJ2-2|few|.|TRBV12-3/TRBV12-4
CASSSQNPRLAGELFF
TGTGCCAGCAGTTCCCAGAATCCGAGGTTGGCCGGGGAGCTGTTTTTT
>TRBJ2-7|.|.|TRBV6-5
CASSYRSRNIVASEQYF
TGTGCCAGCAGTTACAGGTCCAGGAACATCGTAGCTAGCGAGCAGTACTTC
>TRBJ2-5|.|.|TRBV28
CASSGGLGETQYF
TGTGCCAGCAGTGGGGGGCTCGGGGAGACCCAGTACTTC
>TRBJ2-2|few|.|TRBV10-1
CASSEGTISELFF
TGCGCCAGCAGTGAGGGGACAATTAGTGAGCTGTTTTTT
>TRBJ2-3|many|TRBD1|TRBV7-6
CASSPGQGVTDTQYF
TGTGCCAGCAGCCCCGGACAGGGGGTAACAGATACGCAGTATTTT
>TRBJ1-2|.|.|TRBV29-1
CSSWTVYGYTF
TGCAGCTCGTGGACAGTCTATGGCTACACCTTC
>TRBJ2-1|.|.|TRBV19
CASSISKYNEQFF
TGTGCCAGTAGTATATCCAAGTACAATGAGCAGTTCTTC
>TRBJ2-2|many|.|TRBV7-2
CASSLAGVNTGELFF
TGTGCCAGCAGCCTCGCCGGGGTGAACACCGGGGAGCTGTTTTTT
>TRBJ1-1|.|TRBD1|TRBV20-1
CSARRPTGETTEAFF
TGCAGTGCTAGACGACCCACAGGGGAGACCACTGAAGCTTTCTTT
>TRBJ2-7|.|.|TRBV4-3
CASSQRTGGAYEQYF
TGCGCCAGCAGCCAGCGAACAGGGGGGGCCTACGAGCAGTACTTC
>TRBJ2-1|many|.|TRBV7-9
CASSSQGGSYNEQFF
TGTGCCAGCAGCTCCCAGGGAGGCTCCTACAATGAGCAGTTCTTC
>TRBJ2-1|many|.|TRBV20-1
CSARDHGEPSYNEQFF
TGCAGTGCTAGAGATCACGGAGAGCCCTCCTACAATGAGCAGTTCTTC
>TRBJ2-1|many|.|TRBV11-2
CASSTLGQNNEQFF
TGTGCCAGCAGCACCCTAGGACAGAACAATGAGCAGTTCTTC
>TRBJ1-1|.|TRBD1|TRBV10-2
CASSQTGLNTEAFF
TGCGCCAGCAGTCAGACAGGGCTTAACACTGAAGCTTTCTTT
>TRBJ1-1|.|.|TRBV5-1
CASSLRNLGLDTEAFF
TGCGCCAGCAGCTTAAGGAACCTCGGTCTCGACACTGAAGCTTTCTTT
>TRBJ2-7|few|.|TRBV12-3/TRBV12-4
CASRPPAVYEQYF
TGTGCCAGCAGGCCACCGGCTGTCTACGAGCAGTACTTC
>TRBJ2-5|few|.|TRBV12-3/TRBV12-4
CASGLDSQETQYF
TGTGCCAGCGGGTTAGACAGCCAAGAGACCCAGTACTTC
>TRBJ2-3|few|TRBD2|TRBV20-1
CSASPWTSGGTDTQYF
TGCAGTGCTAGCCCTTGGACTAGCGGGGGCACAGATACGCAGTATTTT
>TRBJ2-1|few|.|TRBV10-2
CASSRTEANEQFF
TGCGCCAGCAGCCGGACTGAAGCCAATGAGCAGTTCTTC
>TRBJ1-5|many|.|TRBV6-2/TRBV6-3
CASSYWSLDQPQHF
TGTGCCAGCAGTTATTGGTCGTTAGATCAGCCCCAGCATTTT
>TRBJ2-7|few|.|TRBV29-1
CSVEDPSSGESYEQYF
TGCAGCGTTGAAGATCCATCGTCAGGGGAGAGCTACGAGCAGTACTTC
>TRBJ1-6|few|.|TRBV2
CASSEEVREPLHF
TGTGCCAGCAGTGAAGAGGTCCGGGAACCCCTCCACTTT
>TRBJ2-4|few|TRBD1|TRBV12-3/TRBV12-4
CASTQRQGSSYIQYF
TGTGCCAGCACCCAAAGACAGGGTAGCTCTTACATTCAGTACTTC
>TRBJ1-2|few|TRBD1|TRBV5-6
CASSRQGAPGTF
TGTGCCAGCAGCCGACAGGGGGCCCCAGGCACCTTC
>TRBJ2-7|medium-sized|TRBD2|TRBV7-8
CASSPGASGYEQYF
TGTGCCAGCAGCCCCGGGGCTAGCGGCTACGAGCAGTACTTC
>TRBJ2-4|few|.|TRBV7-9
CASSLGGGYPRDIQYF
TGTGCCAGCAGCTTAGGGGGGGGCTACCCGAGGGACATTCAGTACTTC